The T cell receptor (beta chain) under discussion was sequenced for a study of blood T cell repertoires in COVID-19. Study-level background: PBMCs, B-cell-depleted T cells, or T cells were the source of the cDNA or gDNA that made up the material.

Profiled with immunoSEQ multiplex PCR; TCRdb holds only in-frame clones, not every one. The sample consists of roughly 43,000 clones, around 88% of them appearing once. Germline V gene lookup returns CDR1 LNHDA and CDR2 SQIVND (reference sequence). The trim removed 7 bases at V and 4 bases at J, leaving 5 bases unmatched. The CDR3 length is 13 residues. The sequencing input was peripheral blood. This receptor was obtained from a human donor in a cohort sampled during active COVID-19. J is TRBJ2-5 and V is TRBV19; 8 bases are shared with TRBD1. The chain's CDR3 is CASTDRDVETQYF. The CDR3 nucleotides are TGTGCCAGTACGGACAGGGACGTAGAGACCCAGTACTTC.